What follows are 30 T cell receptor beta chains derived from one specimen sequenced in a study of technical replicates of blood from a few donors. Clones were read by immunoSEQ multiplex PCR, and TCRdb kept only the in-frame ones, dropping some. The sample lists 100,000 or so clones, roughly 95% occurring once. Sequenced material: T cells isolated from PBMCs. All receptors come from a human donor in good health.

V usage is TRBV11-3 and J usage is TRBJ1-4, with TRBD1 as a possible D gene (6 bases). The CDR3 extends over 16 amino acids. Germline CDR1 reads SGHNT; CDR2 reads YENEEA. V gave up 2 bases and J gave up 4 bases, with 14 bases separating them. CDR3 amino acids: CASSLKQGGFNEKLFF. The CDR3 region has the DNA TGTGCCAGCAGCTTAAAACAGGGAGGGTTTAATGAAAAACTGTTTTTT.

The genes are TRBV10-3 and TRBJ2-1; no clear D. Trimming left V 8 bases short and J 8 bases short, with 13 bases between. Germline V CDR1 and CDR2: ENHRY, SYGVKD. There are 12 residues in the CDR3. This CDR3 reads CAISTTSDEQFF. In DNA, the CDR3 is TGTGCCATCTCAACGACGAGCGATGAGCAGTTCTTC.

J is TRBJ2-3 and V is TRBV5-4; 9 nucleotides agree with TRBD2. This CDR3 contains 15 residues. The germline CDR1 and CDR2 sequences are SGHNT and YYREEE (reference sequence). V dropped 3 bases and J dropped 6; count of bases not matched to a gene: 8. The CDR3 sequence: CASSYRSGSTDTQYF. The CDR3 DNA is TGTGCCAGCAGCTACCGTAGCGGGAGTACCGATACGCAGTATTTT. The variable domain in full, completed from reference TRBV5-4 and TRBJ2-3, reads ETGVTQSPTHLIKTRGQQVTLRCSSQSGHNTVSWYQQALGQGPQFIFQYYREEENGRGNFPPRFSGLQFPNYSSELNVNALELDDSALYLCASSYRSGSTDTQYFGPGTRLTVL.

The chain employs TRBV7-2 and TRBJ2-2; D gene ambiguous. In germline, CDR1 is SGHTA, CDR2 FQGNSA. V lost 6 bases and J lost 6, with 8 bases in between. This CDR3 has 12 residues. In nucleotides, the CDR3 is TGTGCCAGCAGGGAGAGCCCCGGGGAGCTGTTTTTT. It yields the protein CASRESPGELFF.

This clone showed up just once. V gene TRBV6-4 combines with J gene TRBJ2-1, with 9 bases aligning to TRBD2. Germline V gene lookup returns CDR1 MRHNA and CDR2 SNTAGT. The ends lost 9 bases at V and 8 bases at J; junction bases unmatched: 11. The CDR3 has 14 residues. In DNA, the CDR3 is TGTGCCAGGCCCCGGGCGGGAGGGATATATGAGCAGTTCTTC. As protein: CARPRAGGIYEQFF.

The V and J genes are TRBV15 and TRBJ1-6; a weak D match, TRBD1 (5 bases). The germline V gene has CDR1 LNHNV and CDR2 YYDKDF (reference sequence). The CDR3 covers 14 residues. V lost 0 bases, J lost 11 bases, and 11 bases lay in between. The CDR3 nucleotides read TGTGCCACCAGCAGAGATGGCAGGGTTACACCCCTCCACTTT. Translation: CATSRDGRVTPLHF.

The gene calls are TRBV9 and TRBJ1-5, with TRBD1 as a possible D gene (6 bases). Germline V gene sequence: CDR1 SGDLS, CDR2 YYNGEE. V lost 5 bases and J 5 bases, leaving 14 bases between the germline ends. CDR3 length: 14 amino acids. Here the CDR3 DNA reads TGTGCCAGCAGTATGGGGGGGGCTTATCAGCCCCAGCATTTT. Translation: CASSMGGAYQPQHF. The full variable domain, in which reference TRBV9 and TRBJ1-5 provide the parts outside the CDR3, is DSGVTQTPKHLITATGQRVTLRCSPRSGDLSVYWYQQSLDQGLQFLIQYYNGEERAKGNILERFSAQQFPDLHSELNLSSLELGDSALYFCASSMGGAYQPQHFGDGTRLSIL.

CDR3 amino acids: CASSIKYRGDYGYTF. In DNA form, the CDR3 reads TGTGCCAGTAGTATAAAGTACAGGGGCGACTATGGCTACACCTTC. The J gene is TRBJ1-2, the V gene TRBV19, with TRBD1 identical over 7 bases. J was trimmed by 3 bases and V by 2 bases; bases with no gene match: 6. The CDR3 length is 15 residues. Germline assignment: CDR1 LNHDA and CDR2 SQIVND (reference sequence).

The chain employs TRBV19 and TRBJ2-7; tentative D call: TRBD2 (6 bases). CDR3 size: 13 residues. Trimming stripped 5 bases from V and 2 bases from J, with 10 bases between. Germline loops: CDR1 LNHDA, CDR2 SQIVND (reference sequence). The CDR3 DNA sequence: TGTGCCAGTAGTGAGGGACTTACCTACGAGCAGTACTTC. It yields the protein CASSEGLTYEQYF.

This chain connects TRBV2 to TRBJ2-3; D unresolved. CDR3 size: 13 residues. The V gene's germline CDR1 is SNHLY and CDR2 FYNNEI. Trimming took 5 bases from V and 2 from J, leaving 8 bases between them. The CDR3 DNA reads as TGTGCCAGCAGTTACAGTTACACAGATACGCAGTATTTT. Amino acids: CASSYSYTDTQYF. The full variable domain, its missing parts supplied by reference TRBV2 and TRBJ2-3, is EPEVTQTPSHQVTQMGQEVILRCVPISNHLYFYWYRQILGQKVEFLVSFYNNEISEKSEIFDDQFSVERPDGSNFTLKIRSTKLEDSAMYFCASSYSYTDTQYFGPGTRLTVL.

The chain employs TRBV10-2 and TRBJ2-3; a weak D match, TRBD1 (6 bases). Trimming shortened V by 2 bases and J by 4 bases, and 13 bases separated the two germline ends. The CDR3 is 15 residues long. Germline V gives CDR1 WSHSY, CDR2 SAAADI. CDR3 nucleotides: TGCGCCAGCAGTGAGCAGGGGTTGGGAGCAGATACGCAGTATTTT. Amino acid sequence: CASSEQGLGADTQYF.

This clone was counted a single time. The genes are TRBV28 and TRBJ2-1; 12 nucleotides agree with TRBD2. CDR3 length: 15 residues. V was clipped by 6 bases and J by 6 bases; unmatched bases: 6. Germline CDR1 is MDHEN and CDR2 is SYDVKM. The CDR3 bases are TGTGCCAGCAGATTGACTAGCGGGGGATCCAATGAGCAGTTCTTC. Amino acid sequence: CASRLTSGGSNEQFF.

V and J are TRBV18 and TRBJ2-2, with TRBD2 as a possible D gene (6 bases). In germline, CDR1 is KGHSH, CDR2 LQKENI. The ends were cut back, 3 bases at V and 5 bases at J, with 16 bases in the middle. This CDR3 comprises 16 residues. The CDR3 here is CASSPGWGRTTGELFF. CDR3 coding DNA: TGTGCCAGCTCACCGGGCTGGGGGAGGACGACCGGGGAGCTGTTTTTT.

The chain uses TRBV19 and TRBJ2-3; 7 nucleotides match TRBD1. The CDR3 has 17 residues. The ends lost 5 bases at V and 2 bases at J; junction bases unmatched: 13. Looked up from germline, CDR1 is LNHDA and CDR2 is SQIVND (reference sequence). The CDR3 nucleotides read TGTGCCAGTAGTCCTCACCCTGACAGGGTGGTCACAGATACGCAGTATTTT. Encoded protein: CASSPHPDRVVTDTQYF.

The rearrangement joins TRBV7-9 to TRBJ2-1; 8 nucleotides align to TRBD1. This CDR3 has 16 residues. Germline V gene data show CDR1 as SEHNR and CDR2 as FQNEAQ (reference sequence). V was pared by 2 bases and J by 4 bases, with 7 bases of the junction left unmatched. In nucleotides, the CDR3 is TGTGCCAGCAGCTTACGCCGACAGGGGCAATACAATGAGCAGTTCTTC. Protein sequence: CASSLRRQGQYNEQFF.

The chain joins TRBV2 to TRBJ1-5, with 7 bases aligning to TRBD1. The CDR3 contains 15 residues. Germline V CDR1 and CDR2: SNHLY, FYNNEI. Unmatched junction bases numbered 7, after V lost 3 bases and J lost 5 bases. This chain's CDR3 is CASSDRQGVDQPQHF. CDR3 sequence (DNA): TGTGCCAGCAGTGATCGACAGGGTGTGGATCAGCCCCAGCATTTT.

The rearrangement joins TRBV4-2 to TRBJ2-7; D is ambiguous. The CDR3 extends over 13 amino acids. V dropped 1 base and J dropped 1 base, with 5 bases sitting between them. Germline CDR1 is LGHNA and CDR2 is YNFKEQ. CDR3 sequence (DNA): TGTGCCAGCAGCCAAGCTGTTTCCTACGAGCAGTACTTC. This gives the protein CASSQAVSYEQYF.

The chain carries TRBV6-1 and TRBJ2-2; a weak D match, TRBD2 (5 bases). CDR3 length: 14 residues. In germline, CDR1 is MNHNS, CDR2 SASEGT. V lost 2 bases, J lost 5 bases, and 9 bases lay in between. The CDR3 region is CASSEPTTTGELFF. In DNA form, the CDR3 reads TGTGCCAGCAGTGAACCGACTACTACCGGGGAGCTGTTTTTT.

The chain combines TRBV5-4 with TRBJ2-7; D call uncertain. The CDR3 extends over 11 amino acids. Trimming removed 1 base from V and 5 bases from J, with 4 bases in between. Germline CDR1 is SGHNT and CDR2 is YYREEE (reference sequence). In DNA form, the CDR3 reads TGTGCCAGCAGCTTGTATCACGAGCAGTACTTC. This gives the protein CASSLYHEQYF.

The V gene is TRBV19, the J gene TRBJ1-4; no definite D call. V was shortened by 6 bases and J by 5 bases, with 10 bases between the two germline ends. Germline lookup yields CDR1 LNHDA and CDR2 SQIVND (reference sequence). There are 13 residues in the CDR3. The CDR3 loop reads CASRPQSNEKLFF. The CDR3 DNA sequence: TGTGCCAGTAGGCCACAGTCAAATGAAAAACTGTTTTTT.

The gene calls are TRBV10-2 and TRBJ1-2; no clear D. Germline V gene data show CDR1 as WSHSY and CDR2 as SAAADI. V gave up 7 bases and J gave up 0 bases, with 15 bases separating them. CDR3 length: 15 residues. As DNA, the CDR3 is TGCGCCAGCATGGAGGTGGCAGATCCTAACTATGGCTACACCTTC. Protein: CASMEVADPNYGYTF.

The CDR3 DNA reads as TGTGCCAGCAGCTTAGCTAGCGGTCCCGGCGAGCAGTACTTC. Encoded protein: CASSLASGPGEQYF. The gene calls are TRBV7-6 and TRBJ2-7; tentatively, D is TRBD2 (6 bases). The CDR3 runs to 14 residues. The germline V gene has CDR1 SGHVS and CDR2 FNYEAQ. The V end was cut by 0 bases, the J end by 6 bases, with 12 bases between.

J is TRBJ1-5 and V is TRBV30, with D tentatively TRBD1 (5 bases). The V and J ends lost 5 bases and 3 bases respectively, with 8 bases between them. This CDR3 region has 12 residues. Germline V gene lookup returns CDR1 GTSNPN and CDR2 SVGIG (reference sequence). Here the CDR3 DNA reads TGTGCCTGGGACAGCCCCAATCAGCCCCAGCATTTT. It translates to CAWDSPNQPQHF.

CDR3 loop: CASSLSQWSSYNEQFF. The CDR3 DNA sequence: TGTGCCAGCAGCCTTTCACAATGGAGCTCCTACAATGAGCAGTTCTTC. The chain employs TRBV14 and TRBJ2-1; D call uncertain. Germline V gene lookup returns CDR1 SGHDN and CDR2 FVKESK. Trimming cost V 4 bases and J 0 bases, with 13 bases left between them. The CDR3 contains 16 residues.

This chain connects TRBV7-9 to TRBJ1-2, with D maybe TRBD1 (6 bases). Germline V CDR1 and CDR2: SEHNR, FQNEAQ (reference sequence). The CDR3 has 14 residues. V lost 3 bases, J lost 4 bases, and 12 bases lay in between. The CDR3 loop reads CASSFYRESYGYTF. The CDR3, as DNA: TGTGCCAGCAGCTTTTACAGGGAAAGCTATGGCTACACCTTC.

V is TRBV2 and J is TRBJ2-1; D not resolved. The germline CDR1 and CDR2 sequences are SNHLY and FYNNEI. Trimming took off 3 bases at V and 12 bases at J, with 21 bases between the two ends. The length of the CDR3 is 15 residues. The CDR3: CASSDLRGKEVGQFF. The CDR3 DNA reads TGTGCCAGCAGTGACCTTCGAGGCAAGGAAGTAGGGCAGTTCTTC.

A single count supports this clone. The chain has TRBV27 and TRBJ2-7, with 8 bases aligning to TRBD1. V lost 3 bases, J lost 6 bases, and 7 bases stayed unmatched. The CDR3 sequence is 14 residues long. Germline assignment: CDR1 MNHEY and CDR2 SMNVEV (reference sequence). CDR3 nucleotides: TGTGCCAGCAGTTTCCAGGGGGCAACTACCGAGCAGTACTTC. Its protein product is CASSFQGATTEQYF.

The genes are TRBV30 and TRBJ2-3; the match to TRBD2 covers 15 bases. The germline gives CDR1 GTSNPN, CDR2 SVGIG (reference sequence). V was pared by 4 bases and J by 0 bases, with 11 bases of the junction left unmatched. The CDR3 loop spans 19 amino acids. This CDR3 is CAWNLGLAGGQFSTDTQYF. DNA for the CDR3: TGTGCCTGGAACCTGGGACTAGCGGGGGGCCAATTCAGCACAGATACGCAGTATTTT.

This chain uses TRBV9 with TRBJ1-2, with 7 bases that match TRBD1. This CDR3 has 16 residues. Germline-derived CDR1 and CDR2 are SGDLS and YYNGEE. V lost 0 bases, J lost 3 bases, and 8 bases stayed unmatched. CDR3 residues: CASSVAPGQADYGYTF. CDR3 sequence (DNA): TGTGCCAGCAGCGTAGCTCCAGGACAGGCTGACTATGGCTACACCTTC.

The chain employs TRBV14 and TRBJ2-1; 7 bases agree with TRBD2. The CDR3 length is 15 residues. Trimming at V came to 6 bases and at J to 6 bases, leaving 11 bases not matched to a gene. Looked up from germline, CDR1 is SGHDN and CDR2 is FVKESK. Written as DNA, the CDR3 is TGTGCCAGCAGTCAGGGAGGGGCTTGGGTCAATGAGCAGTTCTTC. This codes for CASSQGGAWVNEQFF. Full variable domain (rest looked up from reference TRBV14 and TRBJ2-1): EAGVTQFPSHSVIEKGQTVTLRCDPISGHDNLYWYRRVMGKEIKFLLHFVKESKQDESGMPNNRFLAERTGGTYSTLKVQPAELEDSGVYFCASSQGGAWVNEQFFGPGTRLTVL.